A single sample is the source of the 4 T cell receptor beta chains below, sequenced in a study of cytomegalovirus exposure and HLA in healthy donors. The PCR had 60 Vbeta and 13 Jbeta primers. Clones were sequenced by immunoSEQ multiplex PCR, and TCRdb holds only the in-frame ones, with some missing. The sample contains over 120,000 clones, less than 85% of which appear only once. The specimen sequenced was PBMCs. The receptor set was obtained from a woman aged 55 to 70 in good health and CMV-seropositive.

The rearrangement joins TRBV7-3 to TRBJ2-6, with TRBD1 matching over 8 bases. This CDR3 has 17 amino acids. Germline lookup yields CDR1 SGHTA and CDR2 FQGTGA. V lost 5 bases and J lost 0; bases outside the gene matches: 6. The CDR3 bases are TGTGCCAGCAGCCCCCACAGGGGGAGCTCTGGGGCCAACGTCCTGACTTTC. It encodes CASSPHRGSSGANVLTF.

The chain uses TRBV30 and TRBJ1-1, with a possible D match to TRBD1 (6 bases). The V end was cut by 4 bases, the J end by 3 bases, with 12 bases between. This CDR3 contains 13 residues. Germline V gene sequence: CDR1 GTSNPN, CDR2 SVGIG (reference sequence). The CDR3 region has the DNA TGTGCCTGGACACAGGGATATGACACTGAAGCTTTCTTT. Its protein product is CAWTQGYDTEAFF.

The V call is TRBV9, the J call TRBJ1-2; 11 positions match TRBD1. Trimming removed 6 bases from V and 3 bases from J; junction bases left unmatched: 7. Germline V CDR1 and CDR2: SGDLS, YYNGEE. The CDR3 is 15 amino acids. For the CDR3, the DNA is TGTGCCAGCACCGTCGGACAGGGGGCCTACTATGGCTACACCTTC. The encoded protein is CASTVGQGAYYGYTF.

This clone has a handful of counts. V is TRBV9 and J is TRBJ1-1; 8 bases line up with TRBD1. Germline V gene data show CDR1 as SGDLS and CDR2 as YYNGEE. V lost 4 bases and J lost 4; bases outside the gene matches: 9. There are 15 residues in the CDR3. The CDR3 DNA is TGTGCCAGCAGCTTATTGACAGGGGAAATCACTGAAGCTTTCTTT. Translating gives CASSLLTGEITEAFF.